The 21 T cell receptor beta chains in this list originate from one sample, sequenced in a study of cytomegalovirus exposure and HLA in healthy donors. Both 60 Vbeta primers and 13 Jbeta primers went into the PCR. Sequenced by immunoSEQ multiplex PCR; TCRdb stores in-frame clones only, minus some. The table shows roughly 140,000 clones, with 65% to 90% occurring only once. The sample comprised PBMCs. All receptors come from a woman in her forties or fifties in good health and CMV-seropositive.

CDR3 coding DNA: TGTGCCACCAGCAAAGGAGGCCCCAGCTACGAGCAGTACTTC. Translating gives CATSKGGPSYEQYF. The chain recombines TRBV15 with TRBJ2-7; D may be TRBD2 (5 bases). The CDR3 loop spans 14 amino acids. The germline gives CDR1 LNHNV, CDR2 YYDKDF (reference sequence). V lost 4 bases, J lost 3 bases, and 13 bases lay in between.

The genes are TRBV6-5 and TRBJ2-7, with D unclear. Germline lookup yields CDR1 MNHEY and CDR2 SVGAGI. The CDR3 sequence is 13 residues long. Trimming took 6 bases from V and 4 from J, leaving 13 bases between them. DNA of the CDR3: TGTGCCAGCAGACGGGTTGCCTCTTACGAGCAGTACTTC. Its translation is CASRRVASYEQYF.

The gene calls are TRBV6-1 and TRBJ2-4; D might be TRBD1 (6 bases). In germline, CDR1 is MNHNS, CDR2 SASEGT. Trimming pared 1 base from V and 0 bases from J, leaving 13 bases between. This CDR3 contains 17 residues. CDR3 sequence: CASSEEAPDRAKNIQYF. CDR3 bases: TGTGCCAGCAGTGAAGAAGCTCCGGACAGAGCCAAAAACATTCAGTACTTC.

V usage is TRBV27 and J usage is TRBJ2-6; the match to TRBD1 covers 8 bases. The CDR3 sequence is 15 residues long. V shed 6 bases and J 4 bases; nucleotides not matched to a gene: 5. The germline CDR1 and CDR2 sequences are MNHEY and SMNVEV (reference sequence). The CDR3 nucleotides read TGTGCCAGCAGCAAGACAGGGGTCGGGGCCAACGTCCTGACTTTC. Translating gives CASSKTGVGANVLTF.

The sample holds a few counts of this clone. V and J are TRBV4-2 and TRBJ2-7, with 11 nucleotides matching TRBD1. The CDR3 sequence is 14 residues long. V shed 3 bases and J 3 bases; nucleotides not matched to a gene: 1. Per the germline V gene, CDR1 is LGHNA and CDR2 is YNFKEQ. The DNA for the CDR3 is TGTGCCAGCAGCCAGGGACAGGGGGACTACGAGCAGTACTTC. It translates to CASSQGQGDYEQYF.

The chain carries TRBV5-6 and TRBJ1-3; D is unclear. Between the trimmed V and J ends, which lost 7 bases and 4 bases, there was a span of 6 bases. The CDR3 sequence is 11 residues long. Germline V CDR1 and CDR2: SGHDT, YYEEEE. Here the CDR3 reads CASQVGNTIYF. Here the CDR3 DNA reads TGTGCCAGCCAGGTCGGAAACACCATATATTTT.

This clone has more than one count but fewer than ten. The chain links TRBV7-9 to TRBJ2-5; TRBD2 agrees at 8 bases. The end of the DNA is better explained by TRBJ2-7, so the J call may be wrong. CDR1 and CDR2 (germline): SEHNR, FQNEAQ (reference sequence). The CDR3 extends over 14 amino acids. The CDR3, as DNA: TGTGCTGGCCCCCGGGGGGGGGTGGGGTACGAGCAGTACTTC. It yields the protein CAGPRGGVGYEQYF.

This rearrangement joins TRBV5-4 to TRBJ1-2, with a possible D match to TRBD1 (5 bases). Germline-derived CDR1 and CDR2 are SGHNT and YYREEE (reference sequence). This CDR3 comprises 15 residues. The V and J ends lost 0 bases and 3 bases respectively, with 12 bases between them. CDR3 in amino acids: CASSLDSGRDYGYTF. CDR3 bases: TGTGCCAGCAGCTTGGATTCAGGGAGGGACTATGGCTACACCTTC.

The chain uses TRBV15 and TRBJ1-5; possible D gene TRBD1, 5 bases. Germline V gene sequence: CDR1 LNHNV, CDR2 YYDKDF (reference sequence). CDR3 length equals 14 residues. Between the trimmed V and J ends, which lost 3 bases and 10 bases, there was a span of 16 bases. The CDR3 region is CATSSSGTPRPQHF. The CDR3 DNA is TGTGCCACCAGCAGCTCCGGGACTCCTCGCCCCCAGCATTTT. Using reference TRBV15 and TRBJ1-5 for the parts outside the CDR3, the full variable domain is DAMVIQNPRYQVTQFGKPVTLSCSQTLNHNVMYWYQQKSSQAPKLLFHYYDKDFNNEADTPDNFQSRRPNTSFCFLDIRSPGLGDTAMYLCATSSSGTPRPQHFGDGTRLSIL.

This clone was seen just once. The rearrangement uses TRBV5-1 and TRBJ2-5, with TRBD1 matching over 12 bases. The J call may be mistaken, given a closer DNA end match to TRBJ2-7. The CDR3 is 14 residues long. Germline CDR1 and CDR2: SGHRS and YFSETQ. For the CDR3, the DNA is TGCGCCAGCAAAGAGGGACAGGGGGCGGTCGAGCAGTACTTC. Translated, it gives CASKEGQGAVEQYF.

This chain links TRBV2 with TRBJ2-7, with 8 bases that match TRBD2. Germline V lookup: CDR1 SNHLY, CDR2 FYNNEI. The CDR3 is 16 amino acids. Trimming cost V 0 bases and J 6 bases; bases outside gene matches: 10. The CDR3 DNA reads TGTGCCAGCAGTGAAGCGGCCCTGGGACTAGAGGGCGAGCAGTACTTC. Translation gives CASSEAALGLEGEQYF.

The gene calls are TRBV7-6 and TRBJ2-3; 13 nucleotides agree with TRBD2. The germline gives CDR1 SGHVS, CDR2 FNYEAQ. The CDR3 is made up of 17 amino acids. The ends lost 1 base at V and 6 bases at J; junction bases unmatched: 7. CDR3 residues: CASSLGTSGGLRDTQYF. CDR3 in DNA: TGTGCCAGCAGCTTAGGGACTAGCGGGGGCCTGCGGGATACGCAGTATTTT.

In its sample, this clone was seen many times. The rearrangement uses TRBV14 and TRBJ1-6, with D unclear. Germline CDR1 reads SGHDN; CDR2 reads FVKESK. The CDR3 covers 15 residues. V lost 1 base and J 5 bases, leaving 9 bases between the germline ends. The CDR3 here is CASSQAAGHNSPLHF. The CDR3 nucleotides read TGTGCCAGCAGCCAAGCTGCGGGCCATAATTCACCCCTCCACTTT.

This chain connects TRBV7-2 to TRBJ1-3, with TRBD1 matching over 7 bases. The CDR3 runs 18 residues. Germline assignment: CDR1 SGHTA and CDR2 FQGNSA. The V and J ends lost 5 bases and 2 bases, in that order; junction bases with no gene match: 15. The CDR3 DNA is TGTGCCAGCAGCCTCCCGCGGGACAGCTTCTACACTGGAAACACCATATATTTT. Translation gives CASSLPRDSFYTGNTIYF.

This clone was picked up a small number of times. The CDR3 region has the DNA TGTGCCAGCAGCGACTGGACTAGCGGCACAGATACGCAGTATTTT. Amino acid sequence: CASSDWTSGTDTQYF. This chain uses TRBV7-9 with TRBJ2-3; 9 bases match TRBD2. The J segment lost 1 base and the V segment lost 5 bases, leaving 4 bases of the junction unmatched. Germline V gene data show CDR1 as SEHNR and CDR2 as FQNEAQ (reference sequence). The CDR3 length is 15 residues.

V gene TRBV13 combines with J gene TRBJ2-1, with D perhaps TRBD2 (5 bases). This CDR3 has 14 residues. CDR1 is PRHDT and CDR2 is FYEKMQ in the germline V gene (reference sequence). V lost 4 bases to trimming and J lost 6 bases, with 13 bases between them. CDR3 residues: CASSSLDSFNEQFF. In nucleotides, the CDR3 is TGTGCCAGCAGCTCTCTGGACTCTTTCAATGAGCAGTTCTTC.

This rearrangement joins TRBV5-1 to TRBJ1-1; D remains ambiguous. Germline-derived CDR1 and CDR2 are SGHRS and YFSETQ. The CDR3 totals 16 residues. V was shortened by 0 bases and J by 5 bases, with 17 bases between the two germline ends. The CDR3, as DNA: TGCGCCAGCAGCTTGGACAACTCTCCGAGGGAAACTGAAGCTTTCTTT. Residues: CASSLDNSPRETEAFF.

The rearrangement joins TRBV2 to TRBJ1-5; 7 nucleotides align to TRBD1. Germline CDR1 and CDR2: SNHLY and FYNNEI. The V gene end was trimmed by 8 bases and the J gene end by 0 bases; junction bases not matched to a gene: 19. CDR3 length: 19 residues. The CDR3 sequence is CASGGISTNRGNSNQPQHF. For the CDR3, the DNA is TGTGCCAGCGGTGGAATATCGACCAACAGGGGAAATAGCAATCAGCCCCAGCATTTT.

The gene calls are TRBV15 and TRBJ1-3; the D is unclear. With 0 bases removed from V and 1 base from J, the gap between germline ends came to 7 bases. Germline V gene lookup returns CDR1 LNHNV and CDR2 YYDKDF (reference sequence). The CDR3 totals 15 residues. The CDR3 sequence is CATSRDRVSGNTIYF. The CDR3 DNA reads as TGTGCCACCAGCAGAGATCGGGTGTCTGGAAACACCATATATTTT. Drawing the rest from reference TRBV15 and TRBJ1-3, the complete variable domain is DAMVIQNPRYQVTQFGKPVTLSCSQTLNHNVMYWYQQKSSQAPKLLFHYYDKDFNNEADTPDNFQSRRPNTSFCFLDIRSPGLGDTAMYLCATSRDRVSGNTIYFGEGSWLTVV.

The rearrangement joins TRBV7-2 to TRBJ2-7; weak D call: TRBD1 (6 bases). Trimming took off 5 bases at V and 6 bases at J, with 14 bases between the two ends. This CDR3 has 13 amino acids. The germline gives CDR1 SGHTA, CDR2 FQGNSA. The CDR3 loop reads CASSDSTGSEQYF. The CDR3 region has the DNA TGTGCCAGCAGCGACAGTACAGGGAGCGAGCAGTACTTC.

The V and J genes are TRBV30 and TRBJ2-1, with 8 bases fitting TRBD2. From germline, CDR1 is GTSNPN and CDR2 SVGIG (reference sequence). The CDR3 sequence is 15 residues long. V gave up 0 bases and J gave up 8 bases; unmatched junction bases: 9. CDR3 in amino acids: CAWSVVGGATDEQFF. In nucleotides, the CDR3 is TGTGCCTGGAGTGTTGTCGGGGGGGCCACCGATGAGCAGTTCTTC.